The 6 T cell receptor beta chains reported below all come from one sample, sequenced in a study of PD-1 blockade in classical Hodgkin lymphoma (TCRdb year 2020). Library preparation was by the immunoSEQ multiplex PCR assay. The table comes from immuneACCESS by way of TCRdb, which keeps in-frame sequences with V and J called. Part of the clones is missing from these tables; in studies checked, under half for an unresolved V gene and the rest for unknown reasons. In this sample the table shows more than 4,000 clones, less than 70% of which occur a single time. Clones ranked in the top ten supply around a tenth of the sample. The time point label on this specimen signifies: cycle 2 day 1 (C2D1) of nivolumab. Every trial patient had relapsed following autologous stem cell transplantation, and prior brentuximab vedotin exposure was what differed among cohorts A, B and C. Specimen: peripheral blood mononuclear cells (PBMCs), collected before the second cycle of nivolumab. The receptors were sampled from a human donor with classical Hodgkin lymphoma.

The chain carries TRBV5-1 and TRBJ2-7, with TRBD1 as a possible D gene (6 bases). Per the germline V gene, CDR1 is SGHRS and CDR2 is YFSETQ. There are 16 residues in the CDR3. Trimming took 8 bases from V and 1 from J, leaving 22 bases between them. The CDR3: CASTSLPGHQSYEQYF. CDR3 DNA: TGCGCCAGTACCTCCCTCCCGGGACACCAGTCCTACGAGCAGTACTTC.

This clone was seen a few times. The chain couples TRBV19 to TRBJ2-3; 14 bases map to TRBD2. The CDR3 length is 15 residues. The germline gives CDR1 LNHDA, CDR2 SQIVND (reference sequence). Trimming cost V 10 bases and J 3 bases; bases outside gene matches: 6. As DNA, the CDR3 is TGTGCCACCAGGGGACTAGCGGGAGCGACAGATACGCAGTATTTT. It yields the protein CATRGLAGATDTQYF. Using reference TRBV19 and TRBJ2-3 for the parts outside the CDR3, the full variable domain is DGGITQSPKYLFRKEGQNVTLSCEQNLNHDAMYWYRQDPGQGLRLIYYSQIVNDFQKGDIAEGYSVSREKKESFPLTVTSAQKNPTAFYLCATRGLAGATDTQYFGPGTRLTVL.

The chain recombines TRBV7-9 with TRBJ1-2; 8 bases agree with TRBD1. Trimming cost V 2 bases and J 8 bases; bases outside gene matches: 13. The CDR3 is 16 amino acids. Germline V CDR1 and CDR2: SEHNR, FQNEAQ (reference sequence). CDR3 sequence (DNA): TGTGCCAGCAGCTTATGGCTACAGGGGGTAACTTTAGGCTACACCTTC. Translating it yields CASSLWLQGVTLGYTF.

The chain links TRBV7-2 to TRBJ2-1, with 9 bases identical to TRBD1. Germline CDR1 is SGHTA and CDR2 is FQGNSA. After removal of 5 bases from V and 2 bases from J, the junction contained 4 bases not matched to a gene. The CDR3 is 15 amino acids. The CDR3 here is CASSADRGTYNEQFF. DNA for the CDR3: TGTGCCAGCAGCGCGGACAGGGGAACCTACAATGAGCAGTTCTTC.

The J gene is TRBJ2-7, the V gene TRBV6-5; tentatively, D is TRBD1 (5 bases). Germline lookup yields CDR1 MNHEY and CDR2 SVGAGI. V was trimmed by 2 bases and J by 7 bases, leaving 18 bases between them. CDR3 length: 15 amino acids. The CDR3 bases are TGTGCCAGCAGTTACGATAGGACACCCGTTTGGGAGCAGTACTTC. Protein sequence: CASSYDRTPVWEQYF.

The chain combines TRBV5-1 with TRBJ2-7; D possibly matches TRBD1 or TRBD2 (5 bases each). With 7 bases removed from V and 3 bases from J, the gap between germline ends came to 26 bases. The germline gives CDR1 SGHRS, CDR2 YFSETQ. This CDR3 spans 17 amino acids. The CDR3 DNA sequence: TGCGCCAGCGGGACCTGGGTCGGCCAATCCGCGGACTACGAGCAGTACTTC. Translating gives CASGTWVGQSADYEQYF. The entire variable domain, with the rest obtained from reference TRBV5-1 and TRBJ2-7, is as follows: KAGVTQTPRYLIKTRGQQVTLSCSPISGHRSVSWYQQTPGQGLQFLFEYFSETQRNKGNFPGRFSGRQFSNSRSEMNVSTLELGDSALYLCASGTWVGQSADYEQYFGPGTRLTVT.